These 29 T cell receptor beta chains originate from one sample sequenced in a study of CXCR3-negative and CXCR3-positive naive CD8 T cells. It was by 5' RACE with UMI labels that the TRB cDNA libraries were prepared. For each CDR3 protein, TCRdb gives one entry from its re-call of the 5' RACE reads, without DNA. The sample yields about 38,000 distinct CDR3 sequences, of which the top ten take up around 13%. Material: memory CD8+ T cells from blood. These receptor sequences come from a human donor in good health. Some clones in this sample may be carry-over from other donors' samples.

The chain recombines TRBV6-5 with TRBJ2-5. Germline CDR1 MNHEY, CDR2 SVGAGI. This CDR3 has 14 amino acids. This chain's CDR3 is CASSYSIVGETQYF.

The chain carries TRBV24-1 and TRBJ2-3; lacking DNA, the TRBD1 call made by TCRdb goes unchecked. CDR3 length: 15 residues. Germline CDR1 is KGHDR and CDR2 is SFDVKD. CDR3 protein: CATSDQRTGADTQYF.

The chain couples TRBV20-1 to TRBJ2-5; as DNA is missing, the TRBD1 call by TCRdb cannot be tested. The CDR3 runs 14 residues. The germline V gene has CDR1 DFQATT and CDR2 SNEGSKA (reference sequence). This CDR3 is CSARGGLRQETQYF.

The chain combines TRBV4-3 with TRBJ2-7; TCRdb lists TRBD2, though no DNA is available to test this call. This CDR3 comprises 13 residues. The germline gives CDR1 LGHNA, CDR2 YSLEER. The CDR3 sequence is CASSPWTSGEQYF.

The J gene is TRBJ2-5, the V gene TRBV6-2 or TRBV6-3; the D gene TCRdb calls, TRBD1, cannot be checked with no DNA. CDR1 and CDR2 from the germline V gene are MNHEY and SVGEGT. The CDR3 spans 15 residues. CDR3 sequence reads: CASSYGQGSGETQYF.

The rearrangement uses TRBV5-6 and TRBJ2-1; with no DNA, the TCRdb D assignment of TRBD2 cannot be verified. The CDR3 is made up of 16 amino acids. Germline CDR1 reads SGHDT; CDR2 reads YYEEEE. CDR3 protein: CASSLGLAGLYNEQFF.

The chain combines TRBV29-1 with TRBJ2-5; the TCRdb D gene call, TRBD1, has no DNA to confirm it. This CDR3 spans 15 amino acids. Germline CDR1 SQVTM, CDR2 ANQGSEA. Here the CDR3 reads CSLRNFGPGEETQYF. The whole variable domain, remainder taken from reference TRBV29-1 and TRBJ2-5, is SAVISQKPSRDICQRGTSLTIQCQVDSQVTMMFWYRQQPGQSLTLIATANQGSEATYESGFVIDKFPISRPNLTFSTLTVSNMSPEDSSIYLCSLRNFGPGEETQYFGPGTRLLVL.

The chain combines TRBV7-2 with TRBJ2-1. The CDR3 runs to 13 residues. Per germline, CDR1 SGHTA and CDR2 FQGNSA. This CDR3 reads CASSHPFLDEQFF.

The chain employs TRBV29-1 and TRBJ2-7; TCRdb calls TRBD1, which cannot be checked without DNA. The length of the CDR3 is 14 residues. CDR1 and CDR2 from the germline V gene are SQVTM and ANQGSEA. CDR3: CSVETGTGNYEQYF.

The rearrangement uses TRBV7-9 and TRBJ2-7; TCRdb reports TRBD1, a call that lacks DNA to check it against. The CDR3 has 15 amino acids. Germline CDR1 and CDR2: SEHNR and FQNEAQ (reference sequence). CDR3 in amino acids: CASSFLRDNSYEQYF.

The V call is TRBV5-6, the J call TRBJ2-3; the D call from TCRdb, TRBD2, cannot be confirmed without DNA. Germline V gene sequence: CDR1 SGHDT, CDR2 YYEEEE. The CDR3 is 14 residues long. CDR3 residues: CASSLGLGADTQYF.

The rearrangement uses TRBV7-9 and TRBJ2-7; TCRdb indicates TRBD2, and absent DNA this call remains unverified. The germline V gene has CDR1 SEHNR and CDR2 FQNEAQ (reference sequence). The CDR3 totals 16 residues. This CDR3 is CASSLGVGESAYEQYF. Variable domain in full (rest from reference TRBV7-9 and TRBJ2-7): DTGVSQNPRHKITKRGQNVTFRCDPISEHNRLYWYRQTLGQGPEFLTYFQNEAQLEKSRLLSDRFSAERPKGSFSTLEIQRTEQGDSAMYLCASSLGVGESAYEQYFGPGTRLTVT.

The gene calls are TRBV27 and TRBJ2-7. The CDR3 has 14 amino acids. Germline V CDR1 and CDR2: MNHEY, SMNVEV (reference sequence). The CDR3 spells CASSLSDDSYEQYF.

This rearrangement joins TRBV15 to TRBJ1-6; the TCRdb D gene call, TRBD1, has no DNA to confirm it. The length of the CDR3 is 16 residues. CDR1 and CDR2 from the germline V gene are LNHNV and YYDKDF (reference sequence). This chain's CDR3 is CATSRAWTGGISPLHF.

CDR3 protein: CASSLFGGTPVQPQHF. V gene TRBV27 combines with J gene TRBJ1-5; the TRBD1 assignment by TCRdb is unverifiable without DNA. The CDR3 totals 16 residues. Per germline, CDR1 MNHEY and CDR2 SMNVEV (reference sequence).

This chain joins TRBV6-5 and TRBJ1-1; the TCRdb call, TRBD1, lacks DNA for checking. The CDR3 extends over 13 amino acids. Germline values: CDR1 MNHEY, CDR2 SVGAGI. CDR3 protein: CASSYRGHTEAFF.

This sequence joins TRBV12-3 or TRBV12-4 and TRBJ2-2; TCRdb calls TRBD1, which cannot be checked without DNA. The CDR3 totals 17 residues. The CDR3 sequence: CASSPHAGTGYTGELFF.

The chain combines TRBV7-2 with TRBJ2-7; TCRdb indicates TRBD2, and absent DNA this call remains unverified. The CDR3 loop spans 14 amino acids. Germline loops: CDR1 SGHTA, CDR2 FQGNSA. This CDR3 is CASSLAGGNYEQYF.

J is TRBJ2-1 and V is TRBV2; TCRdb calls TRBD2, which cannot be checked without DNA. The germline CDR1 and CDR2 sequences are SNHLY and FYNNEI. CDR3 length: 13 amino acids. The CDR3 here is CTSPGLALDEQFF.

CDR3 amino acids: CSARVLGQGNTEAFF. The chain has TRBV20-1 and TRBJ1-1; the D call of TRBD1 rests on TCRdb alone, since no DNA is present to check it. The CDR3 is 15 residues long. Germline lookup yields CDR1 DFQATT and CDR2 SNEGSKA (reference sequence).

The V and J genes are TRBV9 and TRBJ2-3. Germline V gene sequence: CDR1 SGDLS, CDR2 YYNGEE. This CDR3 is 15 amino acids long. The CDR3 protein is CASSVLAGDTDTQYF. Full variable domain (remainder filled in from reference TRBV9 and TRBJ2-3): DSGVTQTPKHLITATGQRVTLRCSPRSGDLSVYWYQQSLDQGLQFLIQYYNGEERAKGNILERFSAQQFPDLHSELNLSSLELGDSALYFCASSVLAGDTDTQYFGPGTRLTVL.

This chain links TRBV7-8 with TRBJ1-2; lacking DNA, the TRBD1 call made by TCRdb goes unchecked. The CDR3 is 15 residues long. The germline CDR1 and CDR2 sequences are SGHVS and FQNEAQ. This chain's CDR3 is CASTKKTGGIWGYTF.

The rearrangement links TRBV12-3 or TRBV12-4 to TRBJ2-6; TCRdb's assignment of TRBD2 cannot be checked, as there is no DNA. This CDR3 comprises 20 residues. The CDR3 sequence: CASSSVGAGGFLSGANVLTF.

The chain is built from TRBV6-5 and TRBJ2-5; TCRdb calls TRBD2, which cannot be checked without DNA. Germline assignment: CDR1 MNHEY and CDR2 SVGAGI. This CDR3 region has 14 residues. The CDR3 is CASTHGSGTETQYF.

This CDR3 is CSAREVETEAFF. This chain joins TRBV20-1 and TRBJ1-1. The CDR3 has 12 amino acids. In germline, CDR1 is DFQATT, CDR2 SNEGSKA (reference sequence).

The V and J genes are TRBV7-6 and TRBJ2-1. Germline V lookup: CDR1 SGHVS, CDR2 FNYEAQ. CDR3 length equals 15 residues. The chain's CDR3 is CASSLGPSGYNEQFF.

This rearrangement joins TRBV12-3 or TRBV12-4 to TRBJ1-1; TCRdb's D call, TRBD1, is unchecked because there is no DNA. This CDR3 is built from 17 residues. The chain's CDR3 is CASSQRQGWPLNTEAFF.

The chain links TRBV21-1 to TRBJ2-5; with no DNA, the TCRdb D assignment of TRBD2 cannot be verified. TRBV21-1 is a listed pseudogene. This CDR3 has 19 residues. CDR3 region: CASIEMGFSSGNPQESQYF.

This rearrangement joins TRBV6-4 to TRBJ2-3; TCRdb designates TRBD2, a call that cannot be tested without DNA. Per the germline V gene, CDR1 is MRHNA and CDR2 is SNTAGT. The CDR3 runs to 16 residues. The CDR3 here is CASAGLAGGPTDTQYF.